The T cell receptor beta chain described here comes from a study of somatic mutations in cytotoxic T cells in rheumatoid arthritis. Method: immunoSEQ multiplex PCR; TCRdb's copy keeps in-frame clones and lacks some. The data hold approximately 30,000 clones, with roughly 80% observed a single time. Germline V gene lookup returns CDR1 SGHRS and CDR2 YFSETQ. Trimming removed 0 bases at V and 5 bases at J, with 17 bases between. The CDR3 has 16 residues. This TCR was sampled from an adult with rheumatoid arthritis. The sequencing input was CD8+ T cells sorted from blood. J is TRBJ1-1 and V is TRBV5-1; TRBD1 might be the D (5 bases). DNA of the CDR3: TGCGCCAGCAGCTTGGCGGGCAGGGTTGAGGGGACTGAAGCTTTCTTT. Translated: CASSLAGRVEGTEAFF.